The clone carrying this T cell receptor beta chain was seen more than once but under ten times. Its antigen is not identified. The data stem from a study of cytomegalovirus exposure and HLA in healthy donors. The study's findings and limits: Presence/absence analyses rested on an assumption that sequencing depth was roughly uniform across donors.

Use of 60 Vbeta and 13 Jbeta primers characterized the PCR. This table comes from immunoSEQ multiplex PCR, and its TCRdb copy is limited to in-frame clones, with some not included. Here the sample spans about 190,000 clones, almost 75% being singletons. Sequencing used PBMCs. This clonotype originated in a woman between 25 and 40 years old in good health and CMV-seropositive.

The CDR3 region is CASSQEDGTAKDEQYF. The CDR3 coding sequence is TGTGCCAGCAGCCAAGAGGATGGGACTGCTAAAGACGAGCAGTACTTC. V and J are TRBV14 and TRBJ2-7; possible D gene TRBD2, 6 bases. Per germline, CDR1 SGHDN and CDR2 FVKESK. The V and J ends lost 0 bases and 5 bases respectively, with 17 bases between them. The CDR3 has 16 amino acids. The entire variable domain, with the rest obtained from reference TRBV14 and TRBJ2-7, is as follows: EAGVTQFPSHSVIEKGQTVTLRCDPISGHDNLYWYRRVMGKEIKFLLHFVKESKQDESGMPNNRFLAERTGGTYSTLKVQPAELEDSGVYFCASSQEDGTAKDEQYFGPGTRLTVT.